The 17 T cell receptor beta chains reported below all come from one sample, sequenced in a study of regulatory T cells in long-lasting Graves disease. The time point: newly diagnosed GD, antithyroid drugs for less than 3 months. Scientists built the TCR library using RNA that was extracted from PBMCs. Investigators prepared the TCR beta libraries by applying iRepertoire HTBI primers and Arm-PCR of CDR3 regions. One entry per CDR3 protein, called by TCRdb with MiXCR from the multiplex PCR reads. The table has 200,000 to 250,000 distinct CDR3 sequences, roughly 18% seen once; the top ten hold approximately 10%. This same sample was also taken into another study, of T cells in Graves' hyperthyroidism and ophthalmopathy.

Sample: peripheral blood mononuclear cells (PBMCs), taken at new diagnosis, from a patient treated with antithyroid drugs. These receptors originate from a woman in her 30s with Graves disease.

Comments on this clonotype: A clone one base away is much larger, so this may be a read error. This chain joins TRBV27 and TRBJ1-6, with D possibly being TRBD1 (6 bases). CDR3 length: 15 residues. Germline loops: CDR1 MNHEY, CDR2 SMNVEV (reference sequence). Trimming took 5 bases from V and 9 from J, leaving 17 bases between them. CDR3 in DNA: TGTGCCAGCAGTCCACAGGGAACCCGGAGTTCACCCCTCCACTTT. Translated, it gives CASSPQGTRSSPLHF.

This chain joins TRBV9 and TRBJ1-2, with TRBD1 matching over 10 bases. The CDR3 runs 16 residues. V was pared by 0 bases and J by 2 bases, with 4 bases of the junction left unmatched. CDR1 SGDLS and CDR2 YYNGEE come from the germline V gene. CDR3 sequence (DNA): TGTGCCAGCAGCGTAGGATCGGGACAGGGGAACTATGGCTACACCTTC. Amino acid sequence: CASSVGSGQGNYGYTF.

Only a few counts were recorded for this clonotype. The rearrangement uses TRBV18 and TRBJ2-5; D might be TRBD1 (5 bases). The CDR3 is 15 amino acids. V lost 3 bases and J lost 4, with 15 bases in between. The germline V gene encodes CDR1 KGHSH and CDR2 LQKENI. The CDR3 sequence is CASSPSGAARETQYF. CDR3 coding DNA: TGTGCCAGCTCACCCAGTGGGGCGGCCCGAGAGACCCAGTACTTC.

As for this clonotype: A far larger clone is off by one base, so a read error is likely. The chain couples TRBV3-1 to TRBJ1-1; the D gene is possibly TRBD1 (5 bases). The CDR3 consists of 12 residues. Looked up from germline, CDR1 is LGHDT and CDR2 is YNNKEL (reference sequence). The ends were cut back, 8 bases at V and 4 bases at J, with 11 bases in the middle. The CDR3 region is CASCLRGTEAFF. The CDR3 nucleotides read TGTGCCAGCTGCTTGAGGGGCACTGAAGCTTTCTTT.

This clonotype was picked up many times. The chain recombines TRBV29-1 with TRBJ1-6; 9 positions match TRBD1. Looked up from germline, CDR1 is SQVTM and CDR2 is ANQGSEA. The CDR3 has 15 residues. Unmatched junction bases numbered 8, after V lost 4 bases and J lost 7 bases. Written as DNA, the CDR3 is TGCAGCGTTGGGGACCGGGACAGGGTCAATTCACCCCTCCACTTT. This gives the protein CSVGDRDRVNSPLHF.

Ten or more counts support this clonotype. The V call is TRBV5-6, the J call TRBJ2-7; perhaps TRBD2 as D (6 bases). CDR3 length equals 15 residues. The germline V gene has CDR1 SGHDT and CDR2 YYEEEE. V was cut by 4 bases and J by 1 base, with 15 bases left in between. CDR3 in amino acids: CASSPGLLGSYEQYF. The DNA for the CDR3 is TGTGCCAGCAGCCCGGGACTGTTAGGGTCCTACGAGCAGTACTTC.

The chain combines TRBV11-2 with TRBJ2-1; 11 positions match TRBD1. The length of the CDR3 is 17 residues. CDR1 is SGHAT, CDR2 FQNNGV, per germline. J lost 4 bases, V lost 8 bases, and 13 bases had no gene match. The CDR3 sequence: CASLDRGLASGYNEQFF. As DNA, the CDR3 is TGTGCCAGCTTGGACAGGGGGCTGGCTAGCGGGTACAATGAGCAGTTCTTC.

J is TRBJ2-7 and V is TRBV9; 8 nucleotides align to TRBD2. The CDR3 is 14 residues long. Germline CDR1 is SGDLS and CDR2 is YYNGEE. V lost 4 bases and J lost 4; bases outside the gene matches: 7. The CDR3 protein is CASSTEGGGYEQYF. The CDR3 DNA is TGTGCCAGCAGCACGGAAGGCGGGGGGTACGAGCAGTACTTC. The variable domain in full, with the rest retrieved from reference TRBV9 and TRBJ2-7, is DSGVTQTPKHLITATGQRVTLRCSPRSGDLSVYWYQQSLDQGLQFLIQYYNGEERAKGNILERFSAQQFPDLHSELNLSSLELGDSALYFCASSTEGGGYEQYFGPGTRLTVT.

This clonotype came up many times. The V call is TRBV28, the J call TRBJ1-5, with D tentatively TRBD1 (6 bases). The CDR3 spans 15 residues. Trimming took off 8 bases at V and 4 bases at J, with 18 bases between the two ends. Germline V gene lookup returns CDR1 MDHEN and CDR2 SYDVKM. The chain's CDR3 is CASHYGGGGNQPQHF. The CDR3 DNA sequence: TGTGCCAGCCATTATGGGGGCGGAGGGAATCAGCCCCAGCATTTT.

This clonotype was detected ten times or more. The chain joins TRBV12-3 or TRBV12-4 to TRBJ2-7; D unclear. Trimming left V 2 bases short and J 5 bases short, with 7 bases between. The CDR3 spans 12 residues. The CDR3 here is CASSLTRHEQYF. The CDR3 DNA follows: TGTGCCAGCAGTTTAACCCGACACGAGCAGTACTTC.

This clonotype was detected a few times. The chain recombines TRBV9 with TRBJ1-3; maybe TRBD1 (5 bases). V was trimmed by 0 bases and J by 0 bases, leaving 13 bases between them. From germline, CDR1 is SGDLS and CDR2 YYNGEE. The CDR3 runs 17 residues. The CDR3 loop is CASSVEAHRPSGNTIYF. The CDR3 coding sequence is TGTGCCAGCAGCGTAGAGGCCCACAGGCCCTCTGGAAACACCATATATTTT.

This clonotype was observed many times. CDR3 sequence: CASSPEGRLAGSPFF. The CDR3 nucleotides are TGTGCCAGCTCACCAGAGGGCAGACTAGCGGGGTCGCCGTTCTTC. The chain recombines TRBV18 with TRBJ2-1, with TRBD2 identical over 11 bases. The germline V gene has CDR1 KGHSH and CDR2 LQKENI. CDR3 size: 15 residues. Trimming removed 2 bases from V and 15 bases from J; junction bases left unmatched: 12. Full variable domain (rest looked up from reference TRBV18 and TRBJ2-1): NAGVMQNPRHLVRRRGQEARLRCSPMKGHSHVYWYRQLPEEGLKFMVYLQKENIIDESGMPKERFSAEFPKEGPSILRIQQVVRGDSAAYFCASSPEGRLAGSPFFGPGTRLTVL.

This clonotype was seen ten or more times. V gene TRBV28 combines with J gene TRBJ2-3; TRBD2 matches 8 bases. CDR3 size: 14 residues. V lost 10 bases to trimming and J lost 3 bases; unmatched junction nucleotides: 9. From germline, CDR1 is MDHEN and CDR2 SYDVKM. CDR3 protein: CATAPGLVTDTQYF. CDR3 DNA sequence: TGTGCCACCGCTCCGGGACTAGTGACAGATACGCAGTATTTT. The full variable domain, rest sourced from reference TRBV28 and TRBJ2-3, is DVKVTQSSRYLVKRTGEKVFLECVQDMDHENMFWYRQDPGLGLRLIYFSYDVKMKEKGDIPEGYSVSREKKERFSLILESASTNQTSMYLCATAPGLVTDTQYFGPGTRLTVL.

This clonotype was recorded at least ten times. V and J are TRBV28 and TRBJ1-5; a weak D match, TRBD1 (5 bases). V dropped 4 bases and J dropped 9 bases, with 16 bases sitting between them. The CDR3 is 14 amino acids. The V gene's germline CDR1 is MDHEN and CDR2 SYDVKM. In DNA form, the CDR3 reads TGTGCCAGCAGTTCTACTGGGGCTAACCGGCCCCAGCATTTT. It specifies CASSSTGANRPQHF.

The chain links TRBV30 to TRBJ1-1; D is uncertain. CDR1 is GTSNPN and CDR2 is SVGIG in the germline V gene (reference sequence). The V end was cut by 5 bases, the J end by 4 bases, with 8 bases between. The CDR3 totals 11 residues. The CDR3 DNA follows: TGTGCCTGGGGCGCCTTCACTGAAGCTTTCTTT. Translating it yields CAWGAFTEAFF. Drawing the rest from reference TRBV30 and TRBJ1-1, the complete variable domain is SQTIHQWPATLVQPVGSPLSLECTVEGTSNPNLYWYRQAAGRGLQLLFYSVGIGQISSEVPQNLSASRPQDRQFILSSKKLLLSDSGFYLCAWGAFTEAFFGQGTRLTVV.

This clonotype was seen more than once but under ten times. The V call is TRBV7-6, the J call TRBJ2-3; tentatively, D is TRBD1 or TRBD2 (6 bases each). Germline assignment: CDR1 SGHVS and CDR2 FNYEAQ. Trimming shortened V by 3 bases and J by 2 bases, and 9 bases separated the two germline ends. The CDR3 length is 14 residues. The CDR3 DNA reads TGTGCCAGCAGCTTTTGGGGGGCCACAGATACGCAGTATTTT. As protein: CASSFWGATDTQYF. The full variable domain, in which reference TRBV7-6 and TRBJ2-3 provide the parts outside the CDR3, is GAGVSQSPRYKVTKRGQDVALRCDPISGHVSLYWYRQALGQGPEFLTYFNYEAQQDKSGLPNDRFSAERPEGSISTLTIQRTEQRDSAMYRCASSFWGATDTQYFGPGTRLTVL.

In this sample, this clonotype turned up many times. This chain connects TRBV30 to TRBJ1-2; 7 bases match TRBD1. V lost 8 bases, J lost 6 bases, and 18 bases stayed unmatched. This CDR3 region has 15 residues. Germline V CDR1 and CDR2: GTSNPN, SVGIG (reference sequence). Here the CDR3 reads CAQGQAGFLSHGYTF. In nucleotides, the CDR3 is TGTGCCCAAGGACAGGCCGGTTTTCTTTCCCATGGCTACACCTTC.